This T cell receptor beta chain is drawn from a study of shared clonotypes between healthy human individuals. Among the donors, all were Caucasian adults who lived in Nashville, Tennessee. Splitting of CD4+ cells produced CD45RA+ naive and CD45RA-negative memory subsets. Here immunoSEQ multiplex PCR was the method, and the copy in TCRdb shows in-frame clones only, minus some. The profile covers some 2 million clones, with 95% appearing a single time and more than 0.1% taken by the ten largest. The CDR3 length is 13 residues. Trimming took 4 bases from V and 5 from J, leaving 10 bases between them. From germline, CDR1 is SGDLS and CDR2 YYNGEE.

The V and J genes are TRBV9 and TRBJ1-5; no firm D call. The material sequenced was naive CD4+ T cells sorted from blood. Subset meaning: CD45RA+ positively selected. This receptor was identified in a man aged 18 to 30 in good health. As DNA, the CDR3 is TGTGCCAGCAGCCGGGAGGGTTATCAGCCCCAGCATTTT. As protein: CASSREGYQPQHF.